Listed here are 20 T cell receptor beta chains from one sample, sequenced in a study of blood T cell repertoires in COVID-19. TCRdb's copy holds only in-frame clones and misses some; the assay was immunoSEQ multiplex PCR. The data hold about 230,000 clones, with under 90% observed a single time. The sample comprised PBMCs or T cells enriched from blood (not recorded which). The source is a woman in her twenties or thirties with acute COVID-19.

This rearrangement joins TRBV7-2 to TRBJ1-1; 7 bases align to TRBD1. V shed 0 bases, J shed 0 bases, and the junction held 4 bases outside the gene matches. Germline assignment: CDR1 SGHTA and CDR2 FQGNSA. This CDR3 is 16 amino acids long. The CDR3 nucleotides read TGTGCCAGCAGCTTAGCCGGGACAGTTTTGAACACTGAAGCTTTCTTT. Its translation is CASSLAGTVLNTEAFF.

The rearrangement uses TRBV3-1 (or the pseudogene TRBV3-2) and TRBJ1-5, with 10 nucleotides matching TRBD1. V trimming: 0 bases; J trimming: 7 bases; junction bases outside the gene matches: 21. In germline, CDR1 is LGHDT, CDR2 YNNKEL (reference sequence). This CDR3 spans 21 amino acids. This CDR3 is CASSQEPPRSFRDRGGQPQHF. DNA of the CDR3: TGTGCCAGCAGCCAAGAACCACCACGGTCCTTCCGGGACAGGGGTGGCCAGCCCCAGCATTTT.

This rearrangement joins TRBV14 to TRBJ1-2; 8 nucleotides agree with TRBD1. J was trimmed by 8 bases and V by 6 bases; bases with no gene match: 11. This CDR3 region has 14 residues. CDR1 is SGHDN and CDR2 is FVKESK in the germline V gene. The DNA for the CDR3 is TGTGCCAGCAGACCTCAGGGGGCGCCGGACGGCTACACCTTC. Amino acids: CASRPQGAPDGYTF.

The chain is built from TRBV7-3 and TRBJ1-4; 9 bases are a match to TRBD1. The CDR3 totals 14 residues. Unmatched junction bases numbered 3, after V lost 2 bases and J lost 8 bases. Germline assignment: CDR1 SGHTA and CDR2 FQGTGA. The CDR3 DNA reads TGTGCCAGCAGCTTAGGGACAGGGAGGGAAAAACTGTTTTTT. Protein sequence: CASSLGTGREKLFF.

This clone was recorded only once. Other DNA sequences in this specimen translate into the identical CDR3. The genes are TRBV4-3 and TRBJ1-1; D might be TRBD1 (5 bases). V lost 0 bases and J lost 1, with 9 bases in between. Germline V gene data show CDR1 as LGHNA and CDR2 as YSLEER. CDR3 length: 15 amino acids. CDR3 in DNA: TGCGCCAGCAGCCAAGATTCAAGGGGGAACACTGAAGCTTTCTTT. Translation gives CASSQDSRGNTEAFF.

The chain links TRBV6-5 to TRBJ1-1; possibly TRBD1 for D (5 bases). Trimming shortened V by 11 bases and J by 2 bases, and 21 bases separated the two germline ends. CDR1 is MNHEY, CDR2 SVGAGI, per germline. The CDR3 is 15 amino acids. This CDR3 reads CASHDPAGRNTEAFF. The CDR3 coding sequence is TGTGCCTCCCATGACCCGGCAGGGCGTAACACTGAAGCTTTCTTT.

CDR3 loop: CASSQVVSYGYTF. The CDR3 nucleotides are TGTGCCAGCAGCCAAGTGGTCAGCTATGGCTACACCTTC. This sequence joins TRBV14 and TRBJ1-2; D gene unclear. The germline V gene has CDR1 SGHDN and CDR2 FVKESK. The CDR3 has 13 residues. The germline V and J ends were trimmed by 1 base and 4 bases, with 7 bases remaining between them.

The table lists this clone with a few counts. The V call is TRBV13, the J call TRBJ2-7; TRBD2 matches at 8 bases. V lost 5 bases to trimming and J lost 5 bases; unmatched junction nucleotides: 11. The CDR3 contains 15 residues. Germline CDR1 is PRHDT and CDR2 is FYEKMQ (reference sequence). The CDR3 is CASSRPDGRVDEQYF. CDR3 nucleotides: TGTGCCAGCAGCCGTCCGGACGGGAGGGTCGACGAGCAGTACTTC.

This chain's CDR3 is CASNINSGNTIYF. The CDR3 nucleotides are TGTGCCAGCAACATAAACTCTGGAAACACCATATATTTT. The V and J genes are TRBV6-5 and TRBJ1-3; D uncertain. V was cut by 7 bases and J by 0 bases, with 7 bases left in between. Germline lookup yields CDR1 MNHEY and CDR2 SVGAGI. The CDR3 covers 13 residues.

V is TRBV7-8 and J is TRBJ1-1, with TRBD1 as a possible D gene (6 bases). V gave up 5 bases and J gave up 8 bases, with 12 bases separating them. The germline V gene encodes CDR1 SGHVS and CDR2 FQNEAQ. The CDR3 covers 12 residues. The CDR3 DNA reads TGTGCCAGCAGCCACAGGGTTAGGGAAGCTTTCTTT. Translating it yields CASSHRVREAFF.

The V call is TRBV6-2 or TRBV6-3, the J call TRBJ1-1; D is possibly TRBD1 (5 bases). Germline CDR1 reads MNHEY; CDR2 reads SVGEGT. The CDR3 consists of 15 residues. V lost 0 bases and J lost 3, with 11 bases in between. This CDR3 reads CASSYSKGIDTEAFF. In nucleotides, the CDR3 is TGTGCCAGCAGTTACTCGAAGGGGATCGACACTGAAGCTTTCTTT.

The genes are TRBV18 and TRBJ1-3, with no clear D. The CDR3 is 13 amino acids. Deletions cut 5 bases from V and 4 bases from J, with 9 bases between. Germline CDR1 and CDR2: KGHSH and LQKENI. The CDR3 DNA is TGTGCCAGCTCATCGGGTTCGGGAAACACCATATATTTT. It encodes CASSSGSGNTIYF. Together with reference TRBV18 and TRBJ1-3, the CDR3 gives the full variable domain: NAGVMQNPRHLVRRRGQEARLRCSPMKGHSHVYWYRQLPEEGLKFMVYLQKENIIDESGMPKERFSAEFPKEGPSILRIQQVVRGDSAAYFCASSSGSGNTIYFGEGSWLTVV.

The rearrangement joins TRBV28 to TRBJ1-1; the match to TRBD1 covers 8 bases. This CDR3 is built from 16 residues. Trimming took 7 bases from V and 0 from J; bases not matched to a gene: 10. Germline CDR1 reads MDHEN; CDR2 reads SYDVKM. This chain's CDR3 is CASTPQGGSVNTEAFF. For the CDR3, the DNA is TGTGCCAGCACCCCACAGGGGGGGTCGGTGAACACTGAAGCTTTCTTT.

The chain recombines TRBV14 with TRBJ2-1, with a weak D call TRBD2 (6 bases). V was trimmed by 8 bases and J by 15 bases, leaving 23 bases between them. Germline CDR1 is SGHDN and CDR2 is FVKESK. The CDR3 is made up of 13 amino acids. CDR3 region: CASRGEYGASLFF. The CDR3 bases are TGTGCCAGCCGCGGGGAATACGGCGCAAGTCTGTTCTTC. The full variable domain, completed using reference TRBV14 and TRBJ2-1, is EAGVTQFPSHSVIEKGQTVTLRCDPISGHDNLYWYRRVMGKEIKFLLHFVKESKQDESGMPNNRFLAERTGGTYSTLKVQPAELEDSGVYFCASRGEYGASLFFGPGTRLTVL.

The gene calls are TRBV6-5 and TRBJ2-7; D uncertain. Germline CDR1 is MNHEY and CDR2 is SVGAGI. The CDR3 runs 14 residues. Trimming took off 2 bases at V and 2 bases at J, with 10 bases between the two ends. The CDR3 coding sequence is TGTGCCAGCAGTTACCCTGAGAGGCCCTACGAGCAGTACTTC. It translates to CASSYPERPYEQYF.

The V and J genes are TRBV10-1 and TRBJ2-1; 7 nucleotides line up with TRBD2. Per the germline V gene, CDR1 is WNHNN and CDR2 is SYGVQD (reference sequence). Trimming cost V 6 bases and J 4 bases; bases outside gene matches: 6. The CDR3 extends over 14 amino acids. The CDR3 loop reads CASSPGTTYNEQFF. The CDR3 DNA is TGCGCCAGCAGCCCCGGGACTACTTACAATGAGCAGTTCTTC.

The chain joins TRBV29-1 to TRBJ1-1, with D uncertain. The CDR3 loop spans 11 amino acids. CDR1 SQVTM and CDR2 ANQGSEA come from the germline V gene. The ends were cut back, 3 bases at V and 6 bases at J, with 8 bases in the middle. CDR3 sequence: CSVEATSEAFF. CDR3 bases: TGCAGCGTTGAGGCCACCTCTGAAGCTTTCTTT. The full variable domain, rest sourced from reference TRBV29-1 and TRBJ1-1, is SAVISQKPSRDICQRGTSLTIQCQVDSQVTMMFWYRQQPGQSLTLIATANQGSEATYESGFVIDKFPISRPNLTFSTLTVSNMSPEDSSIYLCSVEATSEAFFGQGTRLTVV.

The chain recombines TRBV6-8 with TRBJ1-4; a weak D match, TRBD1 (5 bases). The germline V gene has CDR1 MNHGY and CDR2 SAAAGT. This CDR3 spans 18 amino acids. V was shortened by 6 bases and J by 2 bases, with 22 bases between the two germline ends. This chain's CDR3 is CASSAGRGVPVTNEKLFF. CDR3 DNA: TGTGCCAGCAGCGCGGGAAGAGGGGTTCCCGTCACTAATGAAAAACTGTTTTTT.

In nucleotides, the CDR3 is TGTGCCGGAAGCCTAGGAGGGAGGCCTGAAGCTTTCTTT. It codes for CAGSLGGRPEAFF. V usage is TRBV5-4 and J usage is TRBJ1-1; no firm D call. Between the trimmed V and J ends, which lost 10 bases and 6 bases, there was a span of 19 bases. Germline assignment: CDR1 SGHNT and CDR2 YYREEE (reference sequence). This CDR3 has 13 amino acids.

In nucleotides, the CDR3 is TGTGCCAGCAGCCAGACAACTCCGGGGGGCAATCAGCCCCAGCATTTT. This codes for CASSQTTPGGNQPQHF. The chain combines TRBV7-9 with TRBJ1-5, with D perhaps TRBD1 (5 bases). Germline loops: CDR1 SEHNR, CDR2 FQNEAQ (reference sequence). The CDR3 is 16 amino acids. V lost 5 bases to trimming and J lost 2 bases, with 16 bases between them. Variable domain in full (rest from reference TRBV7-9 and TRBJ1-5): DTGVSQNPRHKITKRGQNVTFRCDPISEHNRLYWYRQTLGQGPEFLTYFQNEAQLEKSRLLSDRFSAERPKGSFSTLEIQRTEQGDSAMYLCASSQTTPGGNQPQHFGDGTRLSIL.